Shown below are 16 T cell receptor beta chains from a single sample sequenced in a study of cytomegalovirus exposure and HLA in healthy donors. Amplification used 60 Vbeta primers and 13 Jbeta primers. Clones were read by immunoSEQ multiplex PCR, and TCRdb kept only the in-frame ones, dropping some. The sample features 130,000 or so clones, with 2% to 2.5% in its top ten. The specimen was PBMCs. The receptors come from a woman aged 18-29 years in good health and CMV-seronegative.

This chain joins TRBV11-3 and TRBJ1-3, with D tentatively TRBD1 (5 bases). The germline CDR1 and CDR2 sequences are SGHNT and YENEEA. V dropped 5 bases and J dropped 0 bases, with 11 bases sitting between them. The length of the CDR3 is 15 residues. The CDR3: CASSPTGFSGNTIYF. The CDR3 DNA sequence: TGTGCCAGCAGCCCCACAGGATTCTCTGGAAACACCATATATTTT.

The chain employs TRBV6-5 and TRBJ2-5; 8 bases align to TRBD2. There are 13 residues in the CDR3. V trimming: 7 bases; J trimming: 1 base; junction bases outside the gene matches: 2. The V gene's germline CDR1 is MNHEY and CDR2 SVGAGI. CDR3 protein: CASTRGGQETQYF. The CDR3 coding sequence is TGTGCCAGCACCCGGGGGGGCCAAGAGACCCAGTACTTC.

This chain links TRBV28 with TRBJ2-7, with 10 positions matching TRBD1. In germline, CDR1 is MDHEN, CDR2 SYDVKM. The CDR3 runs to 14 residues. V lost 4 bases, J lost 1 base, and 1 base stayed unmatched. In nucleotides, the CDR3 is TGTGCCAGCAGTTGGACAGGGGGATCCTACGAGCAGTACGTC. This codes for CASSWTGGSYEQYV.

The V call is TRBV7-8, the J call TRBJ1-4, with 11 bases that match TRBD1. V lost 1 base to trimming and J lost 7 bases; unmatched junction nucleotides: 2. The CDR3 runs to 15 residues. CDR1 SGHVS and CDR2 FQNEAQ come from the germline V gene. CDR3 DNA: TGTGCCAGCAGCTTAGTAGGGACAGGGGGTGAAAAACTGTTTTTT. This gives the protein CASSLVGTGGEKLFF. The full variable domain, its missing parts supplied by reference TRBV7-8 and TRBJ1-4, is GAGVSQSPRYKVAKRGQDVALRCDPISGHVSLFWYQQALGQGPEFLTYFQNEAQLDKSGLPSDRFFAERPEGSVSTLKIQRTQQEDSAVYLCASSLVGTGGEKLFFGSGTQLSVL.

The CDR3 region is CASSSGSGYNGELFF. CDR3 nucleotides: TGTGCCAGCAGCTCCGGGTCAGGGTACAACGGGGAGCTGTTTTTT. The V call is TRBV5-4, the J call TRBJ2-2; D might be TRBD1 (5 bases). V was cut by 3 bases and J by 7 bases, with 16 bases left in between. The CDR3 is made up of 15 amino acids. Germline V gene lookup returns CDR1 SGHNT and CDR2 YYREEE (reference sequence).

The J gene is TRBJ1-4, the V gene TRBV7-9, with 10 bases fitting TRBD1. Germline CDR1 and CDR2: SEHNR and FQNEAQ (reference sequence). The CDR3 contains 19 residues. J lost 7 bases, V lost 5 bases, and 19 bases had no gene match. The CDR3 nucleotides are TGTGCCAGCAGCGACCTCCGGGCAGGTCATGGACAGGGGGGTGAAAAACTGTTTTTT. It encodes CASSDLRAGHGQGGEKLFF.

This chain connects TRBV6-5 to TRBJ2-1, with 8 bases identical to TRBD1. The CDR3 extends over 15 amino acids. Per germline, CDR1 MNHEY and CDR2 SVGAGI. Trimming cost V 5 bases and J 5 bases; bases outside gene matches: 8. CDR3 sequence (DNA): TGTGCCAGCAGTGCCGACAGGGGTGTCCACAATGAGCAGTTCTTC. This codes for CASSADRGVHNEQFF.

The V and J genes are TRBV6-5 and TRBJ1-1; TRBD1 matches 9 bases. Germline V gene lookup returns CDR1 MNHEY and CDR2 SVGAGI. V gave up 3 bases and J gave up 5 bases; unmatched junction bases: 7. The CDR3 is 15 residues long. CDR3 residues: CASSYEGQGRTEAFF. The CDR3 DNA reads TGTGCCAGCAGTTATGAGGGACAGGGCCGGACTGAAGCTTTCTTT.

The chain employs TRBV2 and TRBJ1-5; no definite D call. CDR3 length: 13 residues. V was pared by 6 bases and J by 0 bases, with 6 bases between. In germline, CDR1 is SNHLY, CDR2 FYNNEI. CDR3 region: CASREYSNQPQHF. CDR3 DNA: TGTGCCAGCAGAGAGTATAGCAATCAGCCCCAGCATTTT. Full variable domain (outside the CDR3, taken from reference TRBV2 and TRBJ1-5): EPEVTQTPSHQVTQMGQEVILRCVPISNHLYFYWYRQILGQKVEFLVSFYNNEISEKSEIFDDQFSVERPDGSNFTLKIRSTKLEDSAMYFCASREYSNQPQHFGDGTRLSIL.

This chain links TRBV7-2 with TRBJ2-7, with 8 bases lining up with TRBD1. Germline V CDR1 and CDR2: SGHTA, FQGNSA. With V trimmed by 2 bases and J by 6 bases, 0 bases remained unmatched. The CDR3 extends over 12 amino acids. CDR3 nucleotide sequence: TGTGCCAGCAGCTTAACAGGGGGCGAGCAGTACGTC. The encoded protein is CASSLTGGEQYV.

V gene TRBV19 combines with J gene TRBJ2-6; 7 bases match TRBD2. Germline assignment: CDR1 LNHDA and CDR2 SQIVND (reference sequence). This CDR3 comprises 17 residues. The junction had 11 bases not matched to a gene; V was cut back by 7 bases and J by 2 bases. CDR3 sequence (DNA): TGTGCCAGTACCGGACAACGGGCGGGAGCTGGGGCCAACGTCCTGACTTTC. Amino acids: CASTGQRAGAGANVLTF. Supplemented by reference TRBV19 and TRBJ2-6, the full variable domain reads DGGITQSPKYLFRKEGQNVTLSCEQNLNHDAMYWYRQDPGQGLRLIYYSQIVNDFQKGDIAEGYSVSREKKESFPLTVTSAQKNPTAFYLCASTGQRAGAGANVLTFGAGSRLTVL.

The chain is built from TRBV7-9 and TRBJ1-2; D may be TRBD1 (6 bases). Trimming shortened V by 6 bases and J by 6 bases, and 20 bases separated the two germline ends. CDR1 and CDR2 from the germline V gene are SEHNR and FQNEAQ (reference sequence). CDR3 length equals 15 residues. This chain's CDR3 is CASRDPGDPRDGYTF. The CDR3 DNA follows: TGTGCCAGCAGGGACCCAGGGGATCCCCGGGATGGCTACACCTTC. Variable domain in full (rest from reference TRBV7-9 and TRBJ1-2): DTGVSQNPRHKITKRGQNVTFRCDPISEHNRLYWYRQTLGQGPEFLTYFQNEAQLEKSRLLSDRFSAERPKGSFSTLEIQRTEQGDSAMYLCASRDPGDPRDGYTFGSGTRLTVV.

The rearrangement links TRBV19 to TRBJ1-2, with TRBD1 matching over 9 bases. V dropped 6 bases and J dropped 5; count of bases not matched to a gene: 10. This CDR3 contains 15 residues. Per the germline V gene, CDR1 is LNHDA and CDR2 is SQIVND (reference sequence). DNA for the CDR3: TGTGCCAGTAGGGACAGGGGAAAGCGGGGTTATGGCTACACCTTC. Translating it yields CASRDRGKRGYGYTF.

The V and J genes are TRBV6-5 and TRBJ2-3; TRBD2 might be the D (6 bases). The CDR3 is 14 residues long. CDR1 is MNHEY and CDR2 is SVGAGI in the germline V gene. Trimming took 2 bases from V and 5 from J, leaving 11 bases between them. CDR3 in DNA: TGTGCCAGCAGTTACCCCCCCGGGGGAGATACGCAGTATTTT. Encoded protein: CASSYPPGGDTQYF.

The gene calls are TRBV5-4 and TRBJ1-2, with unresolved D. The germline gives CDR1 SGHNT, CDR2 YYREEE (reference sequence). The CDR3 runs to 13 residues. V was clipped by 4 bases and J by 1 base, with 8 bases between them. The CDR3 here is CASSPTSNYGYTF. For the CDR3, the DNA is TGTGCCAGCAGCCCTACGAGTAACTATGGCTACACCTTC.

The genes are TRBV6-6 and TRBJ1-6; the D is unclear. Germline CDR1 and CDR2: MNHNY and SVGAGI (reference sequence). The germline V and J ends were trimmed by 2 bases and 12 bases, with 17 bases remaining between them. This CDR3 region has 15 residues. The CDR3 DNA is TGTGCCAGCAGTTACGATCTTACCATCCGGGGACCCCTCCACTTT. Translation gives CASSYDLTIRGPLHF.